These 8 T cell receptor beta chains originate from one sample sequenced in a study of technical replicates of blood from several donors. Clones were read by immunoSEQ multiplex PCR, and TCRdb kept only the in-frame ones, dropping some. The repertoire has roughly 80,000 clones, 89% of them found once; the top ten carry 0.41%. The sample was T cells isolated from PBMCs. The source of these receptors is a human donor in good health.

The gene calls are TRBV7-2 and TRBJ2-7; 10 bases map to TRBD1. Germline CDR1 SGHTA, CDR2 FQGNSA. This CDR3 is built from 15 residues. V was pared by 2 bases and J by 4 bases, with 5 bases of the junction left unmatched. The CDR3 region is CASSLWGTGEYEQYF. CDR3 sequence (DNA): TGTGCCAGCAGCTTATGGGGGACAGGGGAATACGAGCAGTACTTC.

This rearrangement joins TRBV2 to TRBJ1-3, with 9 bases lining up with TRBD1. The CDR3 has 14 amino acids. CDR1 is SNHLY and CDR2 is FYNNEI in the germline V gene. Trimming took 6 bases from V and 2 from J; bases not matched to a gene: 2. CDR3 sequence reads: CASSGQGTGNTIYF. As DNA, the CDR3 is TGTGCCAGCAGCGGACAGGGGACTGGAAACACCATATATTTT.

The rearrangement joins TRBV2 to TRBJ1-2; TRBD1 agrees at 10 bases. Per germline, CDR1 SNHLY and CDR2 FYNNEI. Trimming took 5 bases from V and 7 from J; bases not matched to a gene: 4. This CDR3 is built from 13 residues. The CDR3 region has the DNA TGTGCCAGCAGTTACGGGACAGGGGCTGGCTACACCTTC. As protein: CASSYGTGAGYTF.

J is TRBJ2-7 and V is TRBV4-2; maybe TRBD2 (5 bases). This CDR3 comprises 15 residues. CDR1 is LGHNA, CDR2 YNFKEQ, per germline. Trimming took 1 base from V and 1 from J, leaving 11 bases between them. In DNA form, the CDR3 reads TGTGCCAGCAGCCAAGCCGAGGGTTCATCCTACGAGCAGTACTTC. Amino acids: CASSQAEGSSYEQYF.

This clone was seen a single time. CDR3 nucleotide sequence: TGTGCCAGCAGTATTCCAGGGGTGGATGGCTACACCTTC. Amino acid sequence: CASSIPGVDGYTF. The V call is TRBV7-9, the J call TRBJ1-2; the D gene is possibly TRBD1 (6 bases). Germline V gene data show CDR1 as SEHNR and CDR2 as FQNEAQ (reference sequence). V lost 6 bases, J lost 6 bases, and 14 bases lay in between. CDR3 length: 13 residues.

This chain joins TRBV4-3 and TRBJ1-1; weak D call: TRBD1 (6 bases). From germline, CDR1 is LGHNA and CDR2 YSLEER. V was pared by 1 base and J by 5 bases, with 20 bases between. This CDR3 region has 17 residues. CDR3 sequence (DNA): TGCGCCAGCAGCCAAGGGATAAGAACAGGGCCGGGGACTGAAGCTTTCTTT. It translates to CASSQGIRTGPGTEAFF.

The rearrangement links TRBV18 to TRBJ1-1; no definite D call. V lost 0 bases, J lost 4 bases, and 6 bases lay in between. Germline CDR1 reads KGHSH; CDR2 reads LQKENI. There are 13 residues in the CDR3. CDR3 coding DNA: TGTGCCAGCTCACCACCGGCGGTCACTGAAGCTTTCTTT. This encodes CASSPPAVTEAFF.

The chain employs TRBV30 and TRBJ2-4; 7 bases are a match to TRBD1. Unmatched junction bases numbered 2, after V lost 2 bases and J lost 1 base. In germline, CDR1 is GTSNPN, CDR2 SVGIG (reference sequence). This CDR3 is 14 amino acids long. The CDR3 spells CAWSPDRAKNIQYF. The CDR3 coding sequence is TGTGCCTGGAGTCCGGACAGGGCCAAAAACATTCAGTACTTC.